Listed below are T cell receptor beta chains from one sample, sequenced in a study of blood T cell repertoires in COVID-19. The data were produced by immunoSEQ multiplex PCR, yet TCRdb's version contains in-frame clones alone and is incomplete. The sample holds approximately 100,000 clones, 75% to 90% seen once. The sample taken for sequencing was peripheral blood. The receptors come from an elderly woman with acute or convalescent COVID-19. The CDR3 runs from the conserved cysteine through the conserved F or W. A D gene is named only where the DNA matches it firmly. Rows may omit the clone size; those that give it use once, few, many or a size class.

V gene: TRBV18
J gene: TRBJ1-2
clone size: .
D gene: TRBD1
CDR3 protein: CASSPPARGTYGYTF
CDR3 DNA: TGTGCCAGCTCACCACCGGCCAGGGGGACATATGGCTACACCTTC

V gene: TRBV9
J gene: TRBJ2-7
clone size: few
D gene: TRBD1
CDR3 protein: CAIRDRDFYEQYF
CDR3 DNA: TGTGCTATCCGGGACAGGGACTTCTACGAGCAGTACTTC

V gene: TRBV7-2
J gene: TRBJ2-4
clone size: .
D gene: TRBD2
CDR3 protein: CASSVSGGALNIQYF
CDR3 DNA: TGTGCCAGCAGCGTTAGCGGGGGGGCCTTAAACATTCAGTACTTC

V gene: TRBV18
J gene: TRBJ2-7
clone size: .
D gene: .
CDR3 protein: CASSPQLDTEQYF
CDR3 DNA: TGTGCCAGCTCACCACAGCTTGACACCGAGCAGTACTTC

V gene: TRBV19
J gene: TRBJ1-6
clone size: few
D gene: .
CDR3 protein: CASSYRESPLHF
CDR3 DNA: TGTGCCAGTAGTTACAGGGAGTCACCCCTCCACTTT

V gene: TRBV18
J gene: TRBJ1-2
clone size: .
D gene: .
CDR3 protein: CASSPPMQGWYGYTF
CDR3 DNA: TGTGCCAGCTCACCTCCAATGCAGGGTTGGTATGGCTACACCTTC

V gene: TRBV4-1
J gene: TRBJ1-1
clone size: .
D gene: .
CDR3 protein: CASSQDHGVGPEAFF
CDR3 DNA: TGCGCCAGCAGCCAAGACCACGGGGTGGGCCCTGAAGCTTTCTTT

V gene: TRBV4-2
J gene: TRBJ2-3
clone size: .
D gene: .
CDR3 protein: CASSQDEETRYTQYF
CDR3 DNA: TGTGCCAGCAGCCAAGATGAAGAAACTCGCTATACGCAGTATTTT

V gene: TRBV7-8
J gene: TRBJ2-7
clone size: .
D gene: TRBD1
CDR3 protein: CASSLPGQGPYEQYF
CDR3 DNA: TGTGCCAGCAGCTTACCGGGACAGGGGCCCTACGAGCAGTACTTC

V gene: TRBV7-8
J gene: TRBJ2-7
clone size: .
D gene: .
CDR3 protein: CASSAAGGPYEQYF
CDR3 DNA: TGTGCCAGCAGCGCCGCCGGGGGGCCCTACGAGCAGTACTTC

V gene: TRBV30
J gene: TRBJ1-3
clone size: .
D gene: .
CDR3 protein: CAGEGTSGNTIYF
CDR3 DNA: TGTGCCGGAGAAGGGACTTCTGGAAACACCATATATTTT

V gene: TRBV4-1
J gene: TRBJ2-7
clone size: .
D gene: TRBD2
CDR3 protein: CASSQDPSGYEQYF
CDR3 DNA: TGCGCCAGCAGCCAAGATCCTAGCGGCTACGAGCAGTACTTC

V gene: TRBV19
J gene: TRBJ1-2
clone size: once
D gene: .
CDR3 protein: CASSERGLSYGYTF
CDR3 DNA: TGTGCCAGTAGTGAGCGGGGGCTTTCCTATGGCTACACCTTC

V gene: TRBV5-1
J gene: TRBJ2-3
clone size: .
D gene: TRBD1
CDR3 protein: CASRTTGGWSTDTQYF
CDR3 DNA: TGCGCCAGCAGGACGACAGGGGGCTGGAGCACAGATACGCAGTATTTT

V gene: TRBV9
J gene: TRBJ2-3
clone size: .
D gene: TRBD2
CDR3 protein: CASSAQSGGLTTDTQYF
CDR3 DNA: TGTGCCAGCAGCGCCCAAAGCGGGGGGCTAACCACAGATACGCAGTATTTT

V gene: TRBV9
J gene: TRBJ2-3
clone size: once
D gene: TRBD2
CDR3 protein: CASSVGLAGTDTQYF
CDR3 DNA: TGTGCCAGCAGCGTAGGACTAGCGGGCACAGATACGCAGTATTTT

V gene: TRBV4-3
J gene: TRBJ2-1
clone size: .
D gene: .
CDR3 protein: CASSQGRGTWNEQFF
CDR3 DNA: TGCGCCAGCAGCCAAGGGCGGGGTACGTGGAATGAGCAGTTCTTC

V gene: TRBV30
J gene: TRBJ1-1
clone size: .
D gene: .
CDR3 protein: CAWSAQVNTEAFF
CDR3 DNA: TGTGCCTGGAGCGCCCAGGTGAACACTGAAGCTTTCTTT

V gene: TRBV28
J gene: TRBJ2-7
clone size: .
D gene: TRBD2
CDR3 protein: CAGSSGGANDRYEQYF
CDR3 DNA: TGTGCCGGATCTAGCGGGGGGGCTAATGATCGCTACGAGCAGTACTTC

V gene: TRBV11-2
J gene: TRBJ2-1
clone size: once
D gene: TRBD1
CDR3 protein: CASSFGTGPYNEQFF
CDR3 DNA: TGTGCCAGCAGCTTCGGGACAGGCCCCTACAATGAGCAGTTCTTC

V gene: TRBV19
J gene: TRBJ1-6
clone size: .
D gene: TRBD1
CDR3 protein: CASSHTDRGYSPLHF
CDR3 DNA: TGTGCCAGTAGTCACACCGACAGGGGATATTCACCCCTCCACTTT

V gene: TRBV15
J gene: TRBJ2-7
clone size: .
D gene: TRBD1
CDR3 protein: CATSNRGLSYEQYF
CDR3 DNA: TGTGCCACCAGCAACAGGGGCCTGTCCTACGAGCAGTACTTC

V gene: TRBV19
J gene: TRBJ1-3
clone size: .
D gene: TRBD1
CDR3 protein: CASSIKNRGTGNTIYF
CDR3 DNA: TGTGCCAGTAGTATAAAGAACAGGGGGACTGGAAACACCATATATTTT

V gene: TRBV15
J gene: TRBJ2-4
clone size: .
D gene: TRBD2
CDR3 protein: CATKSGGGLNIQYF
CDR3 DNA: TGTGCCACCAAGAGCGGGGGGGGCTTAAACATTCAGTACTTC

V gene: TRBV4-1
J gene: TRBJ2-3
clone size: .
D gene: TRBD2
CDR3 protein: CASSQRSGGISTDTQYF
CDR3 DNA: TGCGCCAGCAGCCAACGAAGCGGGGGGATCAGCACAGATACGCAGTATTTT

V gene: TRBV2
J gene: TRBJ2-3
clone size: .
D gene: .
CDR3 protein: CASSAGLTGSPQYF
CDR3 DNA: TGTGCCAGCAGTGCAGGCCTTACAGGGTCCCCTCAGTATTTT

V gene: TRBV9
J gene: TRBJ2-5
clone size: .
D gene: TRBD1
CDR3 protein: CASSARQGATPTETQYF
CDR3 DNA: TGTGCCAGCAGCGCCCGACAGGGGGCCACCCCAACGGAGACCCAGTACTTC

V gene: TRBV9
J gene: TRBJ2-2
clone size: .
D gene: .
CDR3 protein: CASSSHRESGELFF
CDR3 DNA: TGTGCCAGCAGCTCACACAGGGAATCCGGGGAGCTGTTTTTT

V gene: TRBV2
J gene: TRBJ2-2
clone size: .
D gene: TRBD1
CDR3 protein: CASTRDRANTGELFF
CDR3 DNA: TGTGCCAGCACCCGTGACAGGGCGAACACCGGGGAGCTGTTTTTT

V gene: TRBV10-2
J gene: TRBJ1-4
clone size: .
D gene: .
CDR3 protein: CASSGQTGEKLFF
CDR3 DNA: TGCGCCAGCAGTGGTCAGACGGGAGAAAAACTGTTTTTT

V gene: TRBV21-1
J gene: TRBJ1-4
clone size: .
D gene: .
CDR3 protein: CASTPAGEHNEKLFF
CDR3 DNA: TGTGCCAGCACCCCGGCCGGAGAACATAATGAAAAACTGTTTTTT

V gene: TRBV5-6
J gene: TRBJ2-7
clone size: .
D gene: TRBD1
CDR3 protein: CASRQGALYEQYF
CDR3 DNA: TGTGCCAGCAGACAGGGGGCCCTCTACGAGCAGTACTTC

V gene: TRBV24-1
J gene: TRBJ2-5
clone size: .
D gene: .
CDR3 protein: CATSDFGGGPETQYF
CDR3 DNA: TGTGCCACCAGTGATTTTGGCGGTGGCCCCGAGACCCAGTACTTC

V gene: TRBV12-3/TRBV12-4
J gene: TRBJ2-3
clone size: once
D gene: .
CDR3 protein: CASSKGTQYF
CDR3 DNA: TGTGCCAGCAGCAAGGGGACGCAGTATTTT

V gene: TRBV28
J gene: TRBJ1-1
clone size: .
D gene: .
CDR3 protein: CASSLLAGSGDTEAFF
CDR3 DNA: TGTGCCAGCAGTTTATTAGCGGGCTCGGGGGACACTGAAGCTTTCTTT

V gene: TRBV18
J gene: TRBJ1-5
clone size: .
D gene: .
CDR3 protein: CASSPTGNQPQHF
CDR3 DNA: TGTGCCAGCTCACCAACAGGGAATCAGCCCCAGCATTTT

V gene: TRBV12-3/TRBV12-4
J gene: TRBJ1-1
clone size: once
D gene: .
CDR3 protein: CASSRQGTTEAFF
CDR3 DNA: TGTGCCAGCAGTCGACAAGGGACTACTGAAGCTTTCTTT

V gene: TRBV9
J gene: TRBJ1-1
clone size: .
D gene: TRBD1
CDR3 protein: CASGRTGLTEAFF
CDR3 DNA: TGTGCCAGCGGACGGACAGGGCTCACTGAAGCTTTCTTT

V gene: TRBV24-1
J gene: TRBJ2-2
clone size: .
D gene: .
CDR3 protein: CATSAGYTGELFF
CDR3 DNA: TGTGCCACCAGTGCAGGGTATACCGGGGAGCTGTTTTTT